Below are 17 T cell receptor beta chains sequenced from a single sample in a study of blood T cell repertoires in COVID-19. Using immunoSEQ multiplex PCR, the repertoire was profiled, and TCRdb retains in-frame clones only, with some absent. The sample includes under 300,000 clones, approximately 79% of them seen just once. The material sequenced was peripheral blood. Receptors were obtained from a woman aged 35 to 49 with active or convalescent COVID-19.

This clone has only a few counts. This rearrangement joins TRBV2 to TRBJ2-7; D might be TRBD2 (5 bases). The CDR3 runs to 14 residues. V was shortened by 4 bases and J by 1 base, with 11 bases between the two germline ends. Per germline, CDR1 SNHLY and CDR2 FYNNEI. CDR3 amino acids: CASSVERESYEQYF. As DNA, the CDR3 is TGTGCCAGCAGTGTGGAAAGGGAGTCCTACGAGCAGTACTTC.

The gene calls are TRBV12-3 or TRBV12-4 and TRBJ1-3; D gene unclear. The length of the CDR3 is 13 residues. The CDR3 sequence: CANSKDSGNTIYF. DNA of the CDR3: TGTGCAAACAGCAAGGACTCTGGAAACACCATATATTTT.

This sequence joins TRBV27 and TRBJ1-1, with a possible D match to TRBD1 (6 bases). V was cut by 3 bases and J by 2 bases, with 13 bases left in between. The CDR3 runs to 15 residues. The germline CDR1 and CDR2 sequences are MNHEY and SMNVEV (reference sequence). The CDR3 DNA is TGTGCCAGCAGTTTGTCGGGACACCTAAACACTGAAGCTTTCTTT. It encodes CASSLSGHLNTEAFF.

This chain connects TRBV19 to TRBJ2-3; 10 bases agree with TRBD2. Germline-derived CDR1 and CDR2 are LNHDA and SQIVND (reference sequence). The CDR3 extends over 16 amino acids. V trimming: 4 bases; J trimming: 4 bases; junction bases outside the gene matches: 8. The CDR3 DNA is TGTGCCAGTAGTAAGATTAGCGGGGGGCGGTCAGATACGCAGTATTTT. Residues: CASSKISGGRSDTQYF.

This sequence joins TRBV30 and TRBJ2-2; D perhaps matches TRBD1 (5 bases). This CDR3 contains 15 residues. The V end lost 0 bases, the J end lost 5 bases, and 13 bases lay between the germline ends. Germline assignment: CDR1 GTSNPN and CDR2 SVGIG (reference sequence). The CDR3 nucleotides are TGTGCCTGGAGTGTCAGGCAGGGTTGGACCGGGGAGCTGTTTTTT. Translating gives CAWSVRQGWTGELFF.

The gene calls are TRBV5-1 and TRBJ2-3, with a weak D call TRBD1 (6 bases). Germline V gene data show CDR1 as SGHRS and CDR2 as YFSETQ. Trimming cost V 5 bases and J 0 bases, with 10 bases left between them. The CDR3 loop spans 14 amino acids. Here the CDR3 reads CASRPGQSTDTQYF. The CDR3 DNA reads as TGCGCCAGCAGACCCGGACAGAGCACAGATACGCAGTATTTT.

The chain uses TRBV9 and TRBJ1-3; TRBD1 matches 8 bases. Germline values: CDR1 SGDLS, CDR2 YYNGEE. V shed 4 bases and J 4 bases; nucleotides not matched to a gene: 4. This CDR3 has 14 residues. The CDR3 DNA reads TGTGCCAGCAGCTCTGGACAGGGCGGAAACACCATATATTTT. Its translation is CASSSGQGGNTIYF. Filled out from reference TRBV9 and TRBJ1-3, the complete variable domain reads DSGVTQTPKHLITATGQRVTLRCSPRSGDLSVYWYQQSLDQGLQFLIQYYNGEERAKGNILERFSAQQFPDLHSELNLSSLELGDSALYFCASSSGQGGNTIYFGEGSWLTVV.

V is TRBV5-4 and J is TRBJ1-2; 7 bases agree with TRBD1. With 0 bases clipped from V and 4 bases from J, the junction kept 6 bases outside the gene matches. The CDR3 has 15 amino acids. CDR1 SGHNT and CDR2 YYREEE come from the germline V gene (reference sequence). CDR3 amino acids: CASSLEATGSYGYTF. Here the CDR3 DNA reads TGTGCCAGCAGCTTGGAGGCGACAGGGAGCTATGGCTACACCTTC.

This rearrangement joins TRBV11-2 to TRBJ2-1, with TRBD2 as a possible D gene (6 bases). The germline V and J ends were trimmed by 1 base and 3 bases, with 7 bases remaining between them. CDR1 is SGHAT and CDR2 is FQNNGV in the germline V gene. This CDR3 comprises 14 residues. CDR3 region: CASSLAGVYNEQFF. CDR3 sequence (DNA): TGTGCCAGCAGCTTAGCGGGGGTCTACAATGAGCAGTTCTTC.

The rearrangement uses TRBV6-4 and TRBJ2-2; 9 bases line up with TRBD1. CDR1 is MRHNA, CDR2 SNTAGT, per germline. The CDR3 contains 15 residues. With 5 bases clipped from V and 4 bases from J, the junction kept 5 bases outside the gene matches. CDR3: CASSTDRGSTGELFF. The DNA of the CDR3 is TGTGCCAGCAGTACGGACAGGGGTAGCACCGGGGAGCTGTTTTTT.

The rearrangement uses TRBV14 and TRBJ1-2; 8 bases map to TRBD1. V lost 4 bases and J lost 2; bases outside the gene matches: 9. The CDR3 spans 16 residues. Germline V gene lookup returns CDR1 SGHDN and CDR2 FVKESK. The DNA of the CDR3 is TGTGCCAGCAGCCCGCAAACCCGACAGGGGAACTATGGCTACACCTTC. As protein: CASSPQTRQGNYGYTF.

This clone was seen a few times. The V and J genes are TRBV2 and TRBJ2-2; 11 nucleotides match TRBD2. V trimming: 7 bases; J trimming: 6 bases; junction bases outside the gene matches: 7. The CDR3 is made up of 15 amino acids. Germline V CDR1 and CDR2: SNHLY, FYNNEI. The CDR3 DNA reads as TGTGCCAGCACTGTTAGCGGGGGGGTGGCCGGGGAGCTGTTTTTT. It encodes CASTVSGGVAGELFF.

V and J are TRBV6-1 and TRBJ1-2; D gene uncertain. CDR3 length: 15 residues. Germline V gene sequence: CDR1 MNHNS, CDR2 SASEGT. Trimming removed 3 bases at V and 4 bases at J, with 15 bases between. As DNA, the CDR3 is TGTGCCAGCAGTGAGAAGTTTCAGAACCCCTATGGCTACACCTTC. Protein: CASSEKFQNPYGYTF.

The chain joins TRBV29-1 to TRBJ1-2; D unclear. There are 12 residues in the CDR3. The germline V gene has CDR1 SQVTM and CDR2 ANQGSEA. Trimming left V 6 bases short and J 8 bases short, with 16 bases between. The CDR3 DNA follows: TGCAGCGTAGACGACATGGCAGGAGGCTACACCTTC. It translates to CSVDDMAGGYTF.

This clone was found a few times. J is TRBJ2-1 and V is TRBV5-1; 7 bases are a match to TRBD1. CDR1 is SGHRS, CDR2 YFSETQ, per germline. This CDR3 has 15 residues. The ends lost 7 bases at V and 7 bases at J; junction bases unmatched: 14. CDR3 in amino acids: CASGQPGQKWNEQFF. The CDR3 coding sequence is TGCGCCAGCGGCCAACCGGGACAGAAGTGGAATGAGCAGTTCTTC.

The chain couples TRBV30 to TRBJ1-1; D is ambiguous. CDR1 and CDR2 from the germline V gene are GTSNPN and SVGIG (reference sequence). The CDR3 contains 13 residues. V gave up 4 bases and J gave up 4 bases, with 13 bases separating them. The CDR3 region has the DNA TGTGCCTGGATCGGCCCCGGGAGCACTGAAGCTTTCTTT. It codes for CAWIGPGSTEAFF.

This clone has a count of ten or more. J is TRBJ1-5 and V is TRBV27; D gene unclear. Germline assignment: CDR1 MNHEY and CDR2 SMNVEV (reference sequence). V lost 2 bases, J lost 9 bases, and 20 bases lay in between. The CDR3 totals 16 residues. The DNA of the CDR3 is TGTGCCAGCAGTTTAATAACGGCCGCGGGAGTCTTGCCCCAGCATTTT. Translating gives CASSLITAAGVLPQHF.